This T cell receptor (beta chain) was sequenced in a study of control samples from healthy donors and cancer patients. Assay: immunoSEQ multiplex PCR; the TCRdb copy retains only in-frame clones and omits some. The repertoire holds approximately 94,000 clones, roughly 86% seen once, with roughly 1.2% in the top ten. The CDR3 contains 14 residues. After removal of 3 bases from V and 9 bases from J, the junction contained 1 base not matched to a gene. CDR1 and CDR2 from the germline V gene are SGHTA and FQGTGA. The source is a woman in her forties or fifties in good health. Sequencing input: blood. The rearrangement joins TRBV7-3 to TRBJ1-6; 11 bases align to TRBD1. The CDR3 here is CASSLGTGGSPLHF. CDR3 DNA: TGTGCCAGCAGCTTGGGGACAGGGGGTTCACCCCTCCACTTT.